The present entry profiles one TCR beta chain with its context. The record originates from a study of blood T cell repertoires in COVID-19. Measured with immunoSEQ multiplex PCR; TCRdb has only the in-frame clones, and not every one. The table shows tens of thousands of clones, with roughly 87% occurring only once. The J segment lost 2 bases and the V segment lost 3 bases, leaving 6 bases of the junction unmatched. CDR1 is SGHRS, CDR2 YFSETQ, per germline. This CDR3 is built from 15 residues. This chain joins TRBV5-1 and TRBJ1-2; 8 nucleotides agree with TRBD1. The TCR originated in a man aged 40-49 years with COVID-19, enrolled during active disease. Material: peripheral blood. The chain's CDR3 is CASSYGGTGNYGYTF. As DNA, the CDR3 is TGCGCCAGCAGCTATGGCGGGACAGGCAACTATGGCTACACCTTC.